One and the same sample provided the 16 T cell receptor beta chains below, sequenced in a study of CD8+ T cells in alopecia areata. Isolated RNA was reverse transcribed into cDNA used as the sequencing template. Here immunoSEQ multiplex PCR was the method, and the copy in TCRdb shows in-frame clones only, minus some. The table records about 180,000 clones, about 53% of them present only once. Regarding treatment: oral pan-JAK inhibitor, 5-10 mg twice daily. Sequencing was performed on CD8+ T cells sorted from blood, taken at week 24, from a patient treated with tofacitinib. The receptor set was obtained from a human donor with alopecia areata.

This clone was observed a handful of times. This rearrangement joins TRBV15 to TRBJ2-3; D may correspond to TRBD1 or TRBD2 (6 bases each). Germline values: CDR1 LNHNV, CDR2 YYDKDF (reference sequence). The CDR3 has 15 amino acids. V was pared by 5 bases and J by 4 bases, with 16 bases between. The CDR3 bases are TGTGCCACCAGCCTTCCGGGGGCGAGGGCAGATACGCAGTATTTT. Its protein is CATSLPGARADTQYF.

This chain uses TRBV30 with TRBJ2-7, with D possibly TRBD1 on 6 matching bases. V shed 1 base and J shed 0 bases, with 16 bases lying between them. CDR1 is GTSNPN, CDR2 SVGIG, per germline (reference sequence). This CDR3 is built from 16 residues. The CDR3 sequence: CAWSGDNQGPSYEQYF. For the CDR3, the DNA is TGTGCCTGGAGTGGGGATAATCAGGGGCCCTCCTACGAGCAGTACTTC.

The chain recombines TRBV10-3 with TRBJ2-7, with D possibly matching TRBD2 (6 bases). In germline, CDR1 is ENHRY, CDR2 SYGVKD. This CDR3 comprises 11 residues. Trimming left V 6 bases short and J 5 bases short, with 8 bases between. The CDR3 is CAIRGGDEQYF. DNA of the CDR3: TGTGCCATCAGAGGCGGGGACGAGCAGTACTTC.

This clone was observed a handful of times. The chain carries TRBV4-3 and TRBJ2-7; possibly TRBD2 for D (5 bases). CDR3 length: 15 residues. Per the germline V gene, CDR1 is LGHNA and CDR2 is YSLEER. V lost 0 bases and J lost 3, with 12 bases in between. CDR3 amino acids: CASSQDIGDGYEQYF. For the CDR3, the DNA is TGCGCCAGCAGCCAAGATATCGGGGATGGCTACGAGCAGTACTTC.

The V and J genes are TRBV10-2 and TRBJ1-1; TRBD1 matches 7 bases. The CDR3 spans 14 residues. V was pared by 7 bases and J by 1 base, with 6 bases of the junction left unmatched. Germline CDR1 WSHSY, CDR2 SAAADI. The CDR3 DNA follows: TGCGCCAGCACCCTACAGGGGTCGAACACTGAAGCTTTCTTT. Protein sequence: CASTLQGSNTEAFF.

In its sample, this clone was seen a few times. The V and J genes are TRBV19 and TRBJ1-2; 9 bases line up with TRBD1. Germline lookup yields CDR1 LNHDA and CDR2 SQIVND (reference sequence). This CDR3 contains 14 residues. The V gene end was trimmed by 6 bases and the J gene end by 5 bases; junction bases not matched to a gene: 7. The CDR3 DNA reads TGTGCCAGTAGCCACAGGGGGCTTCAGTATGGCTACACCTTC. Translating it yields CASSHRGLQYGYTF.

The chain has TRBV6-1 and TRBJ1-2, with D hard to call. V lost 5 bases to trimming and J lost 2 bases, with 3 bases between them. Germline V gene data show CDR1 as MNHNS and CDR2 as SASEGT. The CDR3 runs 11 residues. CDR3: CASSPNYGYTF. The CDR3 nucleotides are TGTGCCAGCAGTCCCAACTATGGCTACACCTTC.

This clone was found a few times. The rearrangement uses TRBV6-5 and TRBJ2-2, with TRBD1 identical over 7 bases. CDR1 and CDR2 (germline): MNHEY, SVGAGI. The CDR3 covers 15 residues. V was pared by 5 bases and J by 3 bases, with 6 bases of the junction left unmatched. The CDR3 reads CASSQQGTYTGELFF. Here the CDR3 DNA reads TGTGCCAGCAGTCAACAGGGGACGTACACCGGGGAGCTGTTTTTT.

V usage is TRBV29-1 and J usage is TRBJ2-7; D not resolved. CDR1 is SQVTM, CDR2 ANQGSEA, per germline. The CDR3 has 11 amino acids. Trimming took off 6 bases at V and 1 base at J, with 7 bases between the two ends. DNA of the CDR3: TGCAGCGTAACCGAGTCCTACGAGCAGTACTTC. Amino acids: CSVTESYEQYF.

This chain uses TRBV25-1 with TRBJ2-1; D ambiguous. CDR1 is MGHDK, CDR2 SYGVNS, per germline. V shed 8 bases and J shed 5 bases, with 4 bases lying between them. This CDR3 is 10 amino acids long. The CDR3 sequence: CASGNNEQFF. For the CDR3, the DNA is TGTGCCAGCGGAAACAATGAGCAGTTCTTC. The whole variable domain, filled in from reference TRBV25-1 and TRBJ2-1, reads EADIYQTPRYLVIGTGKKITLECSQTMGHDKMYWYQQDPGMELHLIHYSYGVNSTEKGDLSSESTVSRIRTEHFPLTLESARPSHTSQYLCASGNNEQFFGPGTRLTVL.

This clone has a single count. The gene calls are TRBV4-3 and TRBJ2-7; D possibly corresponds to TRBD1 (6 bases). The length of the CDR3 is 15 residues. Germline V CDR1 and CDR2: LGHNA, YSLEER. Trimming took 2 bases from V and 5 from J, leaving 16 bases between them. The CDR3 region is CASSQLTGTLHEQYF. DNA of the CDR3: TGCGCCAGCAGCCAATTAACAGGGACGCTACACGAGCAGTACTTC.

The chain employs TRBV5-6 and TRBJ2-2; 7 bases map to TRBD1. Losses at the gene ends were 3 bases for V and 8 bases for J; bases not matched to a gene: 4. CDR3 length: 13 amino acids. Germline values: CDR1 SGHDT, CDR2 YYEEEE. CDR3 sequence (DNA): TGTGCCAGCAGCTCAGGGGGTTCTGGGGAGCTGTTTTTT. Translated: CASSSGGSGELFF.

This clone was recorded a few times. The chain uses TRBV29-1 and TRBJ2-1; D gene unclear. This CDR3 region has 10 residues. V gave up 4 bases and J gave up 5 bases, with 3 bases separating them. In germline, CDR1 is SQVTM, CDR2 ANQGSEA. The CDR3 here is CSVGDNEQFF. The CDR3, as DNA: TGCAGCGTTGGGGACAATGAGCAGTTCTTC.

This clone was picked up a small number of times. V and J are TRBV4-3 and TRBJ2-1, with 8 bases identical to TRBD2. Germline V gives CDR1 LGHNA, CDR2 YSLEER. Losses at the gene ends were 4 bases for V and 4 bases for J; bases not matched to a gene: 6. The length of the CDR3 is 15 residues. CDR3 sequence (DNA): TGCGCCAGCAGCCCGGGACTAGGGCTTTACAATGAGCAGTTCTTC. Protein: CASSPGLGLYNEQFF.

This sequence joins TRBV29-1 and TRBJ2-3; 10 bases agree with TRBD2. Per the germline V gene, CDR1 is SQVTM and CDR2 is ANQGSEA. The CDR3 spans 15 residues. V was pared by 1 base and J by 6 bases, with 7 bases of the junction left unmatched. This CDR3 reads CSVEASGGSGDTQYF. The DNA of the CDR3 is TGCAGCGTTGAAGCTAGCGGGGGAAGCGGGGATACGCAGTATTTT.

Turning to this clone: Here the CDR3 omits its conserved ending phenylalanine or tryptophan, so a read error is the likely source. The chain couples TRBV29-1 to TRBJ1-2; maybe TRBD1 (6 bases). Trimming stripped 4 bases from V and 8 bases from J, with 17 bases between. Germline V gene data show CDR1 as SQVTM and CDR2 as ANQGSEA. CDR3 size: 13 residues. CDR3 sequence reads: CSVGRDTRGGYTV. The CDR3 coding sequence is TGCAGCGTTGGTAGGGACACCCGAGGGGGCTACACCGTC.